Included here is one T cell receptor beta chain sequence, with context. No antigen is known for it. PCR was performed using 60 Vbeta and 13 Jbeta primers. The method was immunoSEQ multiplex PCR; TCRdb's version includes in-frame clones alone and lacks a portion of them. This repertoire includes around 130,000 clones. The sample comes from a study of cytomegalovirus exposure and HLA in healthy donors. Findings of the study overall: Cytomegalovirus association was assigned to around 150 TCR beta chains. Follow-up analysis found HLA locus-dependent TCR association rates, highest for DRB1 and lowest for HLA-C. Segments of the TCR beta V type were, in most cases, productive about 87% or about 30% of the time in an earlier analysis.

The CDR3 is made up of 12 amino acids. Trimming took 0 bases from V and 9 from J, leaving 9 bases between them. Germline V lookup: CDR1 SGHRS, CDR2 YFSETQ. The receptor's source is a woman aged 55-75 years in good health and CMV-seronegative. The chain recombines TRBV5-1 with TRBJ2-5; possible D gene TRBD1, 6 bases. Sequenced: PBMCs. The CDR3 DNA reads TGCGCCAGCAGCTTGGTTGCAGGGGCCCAGTACTTC. As protein: CASSLVAGAQYF.